This passage covers 20 T cell receptor beta chains from one sample sequenced in a study of molecular identifiers for immune sequencing clone quantification. Each CDR3 protein is one row after TCRdb ran MiXCR on the PCR reads. The sample has hundreds of thousands of distinct CDR3 sequences; 24% are singletons. Sequencing used naive CD8+ T cells from blood, with Jurkat cell RNA spiked in. The subset was: FACS-sorted CD8+CD4-CCR7+CD45RA+ naive T cells. These TCRs come from a human donor in good health. Some libraries in this study had Jurkat cell RNA spiked in.

The rearrangement links TRBV13 to TRBJ2-1; D may be TRBD2 (6 bases). Between the trimmed V and J ends, which lost 5 bases and 10 bases, there was a span of 21 bases. Germline loops: CDR1 PRHDT, CDR2 FYEKMQ (reference sequence). The CDR3 runs to 15 residues. CDR3 sequence (DNA): TGTGCCAGCAGCCCCCCAAGGGTAGCGGCCCGAGAGCAGTTCTTC. The encoded protein is CASSPPRVAAREQFF. Variable domain in full (rest from reference TRBV13 and TRBJ2-1): AAGVIQSPRHLIKEKRETATLKCYPIPRHDTVYWYQQGPGQDPQFLISFYEKMQSDKGSIPDRFSAQQFSDYHSELNMSSLELGDSALYFCASSPPRVAAREQFFGPGTRLTVL.

This clonotype was found many times. The chain is built from TRBV29-1 and TRBJ1-2; unclear D gene. V lost 6 bases and J 6 bases, leaving 14 bases between the germline ends. CDR1 SQVTM and CDR2 ANQGSEA come from the germline V gene. CDR3 length equals 12 residues. The CDR3 DNA follows: TGCAGCGTCGGTGCAGGAGCGGATGGCTACACCTTC. Its protein is CSVGAGADGYTF. Drawing the rest from reference TRBV29-1 and TRBJ1-2, the complete variable domain is SAVISQKPSRDICQRGTSLTIQCQVDSQVTMMFWYRQQPGQSLTLIATANQGSEATYESGFVIDKFPISRPNLTFSTLTVSNMSPEDSSIYLCSVGAGADGYTFGSGTRLTVV.

The genes are TRBV11-2 and TRBJ2-1; D call uncertain. V was shortened by 0 bases and J by 10 bases, with 7 bases between the two germline ends. CDR3 length equals 12 residues. The V gene's germline CDR1 is SGHAT and CDR2 FQNNGV. The CDR3 loop reads CASSLENLEQFF. For the CDR3, the DNA is TGTGCCAGCAGCTTAGAAAATCTAGAGCAGTTCTTC.

This clonotype was recorded a few times. The rearrangement uses TRBV18 and TRBJ2-5; TRBD1 agrees at 9 bases. The CDR3 spans 15 residues. J was trimmed by 4 bases and V by 5 bases; bases with no gene match: 8. Germline V CDR1 and CDR2: KGHSH, LQKENI. This chain's CDR3 is CASSSPGTGLETQYF. The CDR3 region has the DNA TGTGCCAGCTCATCGCCTGGGACAGGGCTAGAGACCCAGTACTTC.

Of note for this clonotype: This CDR3 fails to terminate in the conserved phenylalanine or tryptophan, so it likely reflects a read error. V is TRBV4-1 and J is TRBJ2-1, with 8 nucleotides matching TRBD2. CDR1 and CDR2 from the germline V gene are MGHRA and YSYEKL. The CDR3 runs 15 residues. The ends lost 0 bases at V and 4 bases at J; junction bases unmatched: 2. CDR3 residues: CASSQDGGAYNEQFS. As DNA, the CDR3 is TGCGCCAGCAGCCAAGACGGGGGGGCTTACAATGAGCAGTTCTCC.

This clonotype has at least ten counts. The rearrangement links TRBV7-9 to TRBJ1-2; TRBD1 agrees at 7 bases. V shed 5 bases and J 7 bases; nucleotides not matched to a gene: 13. The CDR3 is 15 residues long. Germline values: CDR1 SEHNR, CDR2 FQNEAQ (reference sequence). DNA for the CDR3: TGTGCCAGCAGCCCACGACAGGGTCCCGCTTTTGGCTACACCTTC. Translated: CASSPRQGPAFGYTF.

The rearrangement links TRBV27 to TRBJ2-7, with D uncertain. V lost 0 bases, J lost 3 bases, and 6 bases lay in between. Germline-derived CDR1 and CDR2 are MNHEY and SMNVEV (reference sequence). The CDR3 is made up of 13 amino acids. The CDR3 region is CASSLSWSYEQYF. The CDR3 bases are TGTGCCAGCAGTTTATCGTGGAGCTACGAGCAGTACTTC.

This clonotype was recorded at least ten times. The rearrangement joins TRBV9 to TRBJ2-3; D ambiguous. The CDR3 spans 16 residues. Trimming pared 2 bases from V and 2 bases from J, leaving 15 bases between. Germline assignment: CDR1 SGDLS and CDR2 YYNGEE. CDR3: CASSVVETPTTDTQYF. The CDR3 DNA follows: TGTGCCAGCAGCGTCGTGGAGACACCCACCACAGATACGCAGTATTTT.

This chain connects TRBV4-1 to TRBJ2-7, with unresolved D. This CDR3 has 15 residues. V was pared by 4 bases and J by 2 bases, with 15 bases between. Germline CDR1 is MGHRA and CDR2 is YSYEKL. The CDR3 reads CASSLEQAETYEQYF. DNA of the CDR3: TGCGCCAGCAGCCTAGAGCAGGCCGAAACCTACGAGCAGTACTTC.

A remark on this clonotype: Possible read error: a much larger clone is one base away. V gene TRBV7-9 combines with J gene TRBJ1-1; no definite D call. Germline CDR1 and CDR2: SEHNR and FQNEAQ (reference sequence). CDR3 length: 15 amino acids. The CDR3: CASSREADMKTEAFF. Written as DNA, the CDR3 is TGTGCCAGCAGCCGGGAGGCCGACATGAAAACTGAAGCTTTCTTT.

Notes on this clonotype: Since a much larger clone is just one base distant, this may be a read error. V gene TRBV28 combines with J gene TRBJ1-2, with D maybe TRBD1 (6 bases). The germline CDR1 and CDR2 sequences are MDHEN and SYDVKM. There are 15 residues in the CDR3. The CDR3 bases are TGTGCCAGCAGTTCATGGACAGAAGATAACCATGGCTACACCTTC. This translates into CASSSWTEDNHGYTF.

This clonotype was recorded many times. The V gene is TRBV16, the J gene TRBJ2-7; D is perhaps TRBD1 (5 bases). Germline loops: CDR1 KGHSY, CDR2 FQNENV. This CDR3 has 14 amino acids. The V gene lost 0 bases and the J gene lost 7 bases, with 13 bases spanning the gap. CDR3 bases: TGTGCCAGCAGCCAATCGATAGACAGAAGGGAGCAGTACTTC. This sequence encodes CASSQSIDRREQYF.

As regards this clonotype: Relative to the germline gene, one junction end is altered; a read error may explain this. The V and J genes are TRBV6-5 and TRBJ2-1; 9 bases are shared with TRBD2. The CDR3 is 16 amino acids. Per the germline V gene, CDR1 is MNHEY and CDR2 is SVGAGI. The CDR3 DNA reads as TGTGCCAGCAGTAGCTTAGCGGGAGATGACTACAATGAGCAGCTCTTC. It is translated as CASSSLAGDDYNEQLF.

This clonotype has a count of ten or more. The rearrangement links TRBV20-1 to TRBJ1-1; no clear D gene. The germline V and J ends were trimmed by 1 base and 3 bases, with 6 bases remaining between them. Germline CDR1 DFQATT, CDR2 SNEGSKA (reference sequence). The CDR3 covers 12 residues. In DNA form, the CDR3 reads TGCAGTGCTAGAGGGGTGGACACTGAAGCTTTCTTT. Translation: CSARGVDTEAFF.

V and J are TRBV6-2 or TRBV6-3 and TRBJ1-2, with unresolved D. This CDR3 has 14 amino acids. V shed 6 bases and J shed 0 bases, with 11 bases lying between them. Germline CDR1 reads MNHEY; CDR2 reads SVGEGT. The DNA for the CDR3 is TGTGCCAGCAGACCGATACACGCTAACTATGGCTACACCTTC. It encodes CASRPIHANYGYTF.

The table lists this clonotype with a few counts. The chain joins TRBV4-3 to TRBJ2-2; a possible D gene is TRBD1 (5 bases). Germline CDR1 and CDR2: LGHNA and YSLEER. Trimming removed 5 bases at V and 4 bases at J, with 11 bases between. The CDR3 runs 14 residues. In nucleotides, the CDR3 is TGCGCCAGCAGCGAGACAGATGTCACCGGGGAGCTGTTTTTT. Its protein is CASSETDVTGELFF.

This clonotype has a single count. This rearrangement joins TRBV18 to TRBJ2-7; no reliable D call. CDR3 length: 15 amino acids. CDR1 KGHSH and CDR2 LQKENI come from the germline V gene. Trimming left V 5 bases short and J 6 bases short, with 20 bases between. CDR3 sequence: CASSSAAAIDTEQYF. The CDR3, as DNA: TGTGCCAGCTCATCGGCCGCGGCCATCGATACCGAGCAGTACTTC.

This clonotype was counted at least ten times. The chain uses TRBV7-9 and TRBJ2-7; D unresolved. The CDR3 sequence is 13 residues long. Trimming shortened V by 2 bases and J by 7 bases, and 12 bases separated the two germline ends. In germline, CDR1 is SEHNR, CDR2 FQNEAQ (reference sequence). The CDR3 nucleotides read TGTGCCAGCAGCTTACCCGCCGTGGAGGAGCAGTACTTC. This sequence encodes CASSLPAVEEQYF.

This clonotype was found many times. The genes are TRBV15 and TRBJ2-3; 11 bases are shared with TRBD2. This CDR3 has 17 amino acids. V was pared by 0 bases and J by 4 bases, with 6 bases of the junction left unmatched. CDR1 LNHNV and CDR2 YYDKDF come from the germline V gene (reference sequence). In DNA, the CDR3 is TGTGCCACCAGCAGAGATGTAACTAGCGGGAGTGCAGATACGCAGTATTTT. It translates to CATSRDVTSGSADTQYF.

Regarding this clonotype: One base away lies a much larger clone, so this may be a sequencing read error. The chain couples TRBV14 to TRBJ2-3; D tentatively reads TRBD1 or TRBD2 (6 bases each). The CDR3 sequence is 17 residues long. Germline CDR1 SGHDN, CDR2 FVKESK. V lost 4 bases to trimming and J lost 2 bases, with 19 bases between them. The CDR3 bases are TGTGCCAGCAGCCCCCGATCGGACAGCGGGTACACAGATACGCAGTATTTT. Translated: CASSPRSDSGYTDTQYF. Full variable domain (missing parts from reference TRBV14 and TRBJ2-3): EAGVTQFPSHSVIEKGQTVTLRCDPISGHDNLYWYRRVMGKEIKFLLHFVKESKQDESGMPNNRFLAERTGGTYSTLKVQPAELEDSGVYFCASSPRSDSGYTDTQYFGPGTRLTVL.